This TCR beta chain was sequenced for a study of long-term antiretroviral therapy in people with HIV. Survey-level immunoSEQ v3.0 assays were run. The method was immunoSEQ multiplex PCR; TCRdb's version includes in-frame clones alone and lacks a portion of them. This repertoire shows tens of thousands of clones, about 86% found once; its top ten account for about 4.6%. Trimming removed 4 bases at V and 10 bases at J, with 14 bases between. The CDR3 runs 13 residues. Germline assignment: CDR1 SGHRS and CDR2 YFSETQ. The V gene is TRBV5-1, the J gene TRBJ2-2, with D tentatively TRBD2 (6 bases). Sequenced material: unsorted PBMCs, taken 1.3 years after starting antiretroviral therapy. The receptor was isolated from a man aged 55 to 70 with HIV. The CDR3 DNA is TGCGCCAGCAGCCGCGGGGAAAGGGTGGAGCTGTTTTTT. The encoded protein is CASSRGERVELFF.